This TCR beta chain is from a study of blood T cell repertoires in COVID-19. Assay used: immunoSEQ multiplex PCR; TCRdb lists only in-frame clones, some missing. The sample has some 420,000 clones, approximately 92% seen once. The source is a man aged 25-40 years who had recovered from COVID-19. Sequences were obtained from PBMCs or T cells enriched from blood (not recorded which).

In nucleotides, the CDR3 is TGCGCCAGCAGCTTGGGGGGGCACATTCAGTACTTC. It is translated as CASSLGGHIQYF. V gene TRBV5-1 combines with J gene TRBJ2-4, with a possible D match to TRBD1 (6 bases). Trimming stripped 0 bases from V and 8 bases from J, with 6 bases between. CDR3 length: 12 amino acids. Germline CDR1 reads SGHRS; CDR2 reads YFSETQ.